This TCR beta chain derives from a study of blood T cell repertoires in COVID-19. The CDR3 runs to 13 residues. CDR1 and CDR2 (germline): SQVTM, ANQGSEA. The V and J ends lost 4 bases and 6 bases, in that order; junction bases with no gene match: 5. Produced via immunoSEQ multiplex PCR; TCRdb's table is partial and in-frame only. The top ten hold about 9.4% of the sample, which has about 260,000 clones, 88% seen once. The chain uses TRBV29-1 and TRBJ1-4, with 7 bases fitting TRBD1. Sequencing was done on a sample of peripheral blood. The sequence was collected from a woman aged 65 to 85 with COVID-19, enrolled during active disease. The CDR3 region has the DNA TGCAGCGTTGTTATCCAGGGGGATGAAAAACTGTTTTTT. Protein product: CSVVIQGDEKLFF. Full variable domain (remainder filled in from reference TRBV29-1 and TRBJ1-4): SAVISQKPSRDICQRGTSLTIQCQVDSQVTMMFWYRQQPGQSLTLIATANQGSEATYESGFVIDKFPISRPNLTFSTLTVSNMSPEDSSIYLCSVVIQGDEKLFFGSGTQLSVL.